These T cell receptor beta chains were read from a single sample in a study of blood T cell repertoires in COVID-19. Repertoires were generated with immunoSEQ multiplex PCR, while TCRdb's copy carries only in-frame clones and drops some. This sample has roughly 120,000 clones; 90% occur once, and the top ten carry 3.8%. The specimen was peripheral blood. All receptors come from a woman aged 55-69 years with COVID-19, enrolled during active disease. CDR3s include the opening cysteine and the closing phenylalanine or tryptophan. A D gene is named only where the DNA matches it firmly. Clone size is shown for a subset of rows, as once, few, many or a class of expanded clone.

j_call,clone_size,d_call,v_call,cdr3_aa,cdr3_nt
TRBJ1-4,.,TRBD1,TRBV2,CASRNNRGRDEKLFF,TGTGCCAGCAGAAATAACAGGGGGCGGGATGAAAAACTGTTTTTT
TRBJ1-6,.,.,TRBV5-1,CASSWASSYNSPLHF,TGCGCCAGCAGCTGGGCGAGCTCCTATAATTCACCCCTCCACTTT
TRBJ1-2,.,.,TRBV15,CATSRDQGAYGYTF,TGTGCCACCAGCAGAGATCAAGGGGCCTATGGCTACACCTTC
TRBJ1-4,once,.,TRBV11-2,CASSSDLKKLFF,TGTGCCAGCAGCTCTGACTTGAAAAAACTGTTTTTT
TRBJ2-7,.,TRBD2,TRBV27,CASKIAGASYEQYF,TGTGCCAGCAAAATAGCGGGGGCCTCCTACGAGCAGTACTTC
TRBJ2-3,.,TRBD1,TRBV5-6,CASRWIGQDVDTQYF,TGTGCCAGCCGCTGGATTGGACAGGACGTAGATACGCAGTATTTT
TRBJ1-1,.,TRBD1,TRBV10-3,CAISGQGLRAEAFF,TGTGCCATCAGTGGACAGGGCCTCCGTGCTGAAGCTTTCTTT
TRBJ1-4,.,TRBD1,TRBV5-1,CASSWTGQTNEKLFF,TGCGCCAGCAGCTGGACAGGGCAAACTAATGAAAAACTGTTTTTT
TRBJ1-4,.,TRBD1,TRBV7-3,CASSQTGDPNEKLFF,TGTGCCAGCAGTCAAACAGGGGATCCTAATGAAAAACTGTTTTTT
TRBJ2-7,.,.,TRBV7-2,CASSLGTAEEPHF,TGTGCCAGCAGCTTAGGGACCGCGGAGGAGCCCCACTTC
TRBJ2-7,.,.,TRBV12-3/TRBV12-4,CASSLGGTYEQYF,TGTGCCAGCAGTTTAGGCGGCACCTACGAGCAGTACTTC
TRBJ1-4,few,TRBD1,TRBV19,CASRYRGVEEKLFF,TGTGCCAGTAGGTACAGGGGGGTCGAGGAAAAACTGTTTTTT
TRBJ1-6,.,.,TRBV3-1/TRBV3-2,CASSDISTTYNSPLHF,TGTGCCAGCAGCGACATATCCACGACCTATAATTCACCCCTCCACTTT
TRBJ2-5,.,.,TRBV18,CASSPRRDYQETQYF,TGTGCCAGCTCACCACGCCGGGACTACCAAGAGACCCAGTACTTC
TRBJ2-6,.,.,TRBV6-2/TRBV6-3,CASSSRDNVLLSGANVLTF,TGTGCCAGCAGTTCCCGGGACAACGTACTACTCTCTGGGGCCAACGTCCTGACTTTC
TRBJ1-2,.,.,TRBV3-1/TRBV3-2,CASSRETPSTLMTNYGYTF,TGTGCCAGCAGCCGAGAGACTCCATCGACTCTGATGACTAACTATGGCTACACCTTC
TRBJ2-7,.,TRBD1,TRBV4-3,CASSQAETGMNEQYF,TGCGCCAGCAGCCAAGCCGAGACAGGGATGAACGAGCAGTACTTC
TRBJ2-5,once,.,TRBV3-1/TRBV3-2,CANPQRHITPRETQYF,TGTGCCAACCCCCAACGCCACATAACCCCAAGAGAGACCCAGTACTTC
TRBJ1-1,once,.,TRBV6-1,CASSERGSEAFF,TGTGCCAGCAGTGAACGAGGGTCTGAAGCTTTCTTT
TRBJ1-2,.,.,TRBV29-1,CSVTGTDTF,TGCAGCGTTACAGGGACGGATACCTTC
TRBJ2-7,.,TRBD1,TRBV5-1,CASSGTGTGIYEQYF,TGCGCCAGCAGCGGCACCGGGACAGGGATCTACGAGCAGTACTTC
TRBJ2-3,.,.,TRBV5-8,CASSPGQSTDTQYF,TGTGCCAGCAGCCCCGGACAGAGCACAGATACGCAGTATTTT
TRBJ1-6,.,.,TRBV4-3,CASSQQGTAPLHF,TGCGCCAGCAGCCAACAGGGTACTGCACCCCTCCACTTT
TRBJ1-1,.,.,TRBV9,CASSRQLNTEAFF,TGTGCCAGCAGCCGACAGTTGAACACTGAAGCTTTCTTT
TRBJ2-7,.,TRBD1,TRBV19,CASSIEGGGYEQYF,TGTGCCAGTAGTATTGAAGGGGGCGGTTACGAGCAGTACTTC
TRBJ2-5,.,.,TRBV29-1,CSVNHRVGETQYF,TGCAGCGTCAACCACAGGGTGGGGGAGACCCAGTACTTC
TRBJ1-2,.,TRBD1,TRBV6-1,CASSETIGTASLLQGYTF,TGTGCCAGCAGTGAGACGATAGGGACAGCTAGTCTCCTCCAGGGCTACACCTTC
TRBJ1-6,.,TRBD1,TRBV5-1,CASSLRTGDSPLHF,TGCGCCAGCAGCTTACGGACAGGGGACTCACCCCTCCACTTT
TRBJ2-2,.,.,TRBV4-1,CASSYISGELFF,TGCGCCAGCAGCTATATTAGCGGGGAGCTGTTTTTT
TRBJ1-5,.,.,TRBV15,CATSRDVQGNQPQHF,TGTGCCACCAGCAGAGATGTGCAGGGCAATCAGCCCCAGCATTTT
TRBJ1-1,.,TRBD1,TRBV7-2,CASSWTGTVAFF,TGTGCCAGCAGCTGGACAGGGACGGTAGCTTTCTTT
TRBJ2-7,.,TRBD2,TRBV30,CAWSSSGELRQYF,TGTGCCTGGAGTTCTAGCGGGGAGTTGCGGCAGTACTTC
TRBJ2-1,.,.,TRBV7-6,CASSLGGGRRNEQFF,TGTGCCAGCAGCTTAGGGGGGGGCAGACGCAATGAGCAGTTCTTC
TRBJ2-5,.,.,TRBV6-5,CASTQGGETQYF,TGTGCCAGCACCCAAGGGGGAGAGACCCAGTACTTC
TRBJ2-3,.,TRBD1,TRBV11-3,CASSLSPRTGAADTQYF,TGTGCCAGCAGCTTATCCCCACGGACAGGGGCCGCAGATACGCAGTATTTT
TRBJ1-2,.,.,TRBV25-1,CASRSEGGGYTF,TGTGCCAGCAGGTCGGAGGGAGGTGGCTACACCTTC
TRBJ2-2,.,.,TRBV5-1,CASSFSEGAVGTGELFF,TGCGCCAGCAGCTTTAGTGAGGGTGCGGTGGGCACCGGGGAGCTGTTTTTT
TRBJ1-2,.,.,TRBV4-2,CASSQAAGPGYTF,TGTGCCAGCAGCCAAGCGGCAGGGCCTGGCTACACCTTC
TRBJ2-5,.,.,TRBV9,CASSPPSRGRVFQETQYF,TGTGCCAGCAGCCCACCCAGTAGAGGGCGGGTCTTCCAAGAGACCCAGTACTTC
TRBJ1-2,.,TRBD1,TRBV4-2,CASSQENRGGLIGYGYTF,TGTGCCAGCAGCCAAGAGAACAGGGGAGGTCTAATTGGGTATGGCTACACCTTC
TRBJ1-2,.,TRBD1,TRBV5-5,CASSFRQGVTNYGYTF,TGTGCCAGCAGCTTCCGACAGGGGGTAACTAACTATGGCTACACCTTC
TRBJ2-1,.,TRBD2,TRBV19,CASSRLAGAYNEQFF,TGTGCCAGTAGTAGACTAGCGGGGGCTTACAATGAGCAGTTCTTC
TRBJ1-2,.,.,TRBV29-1,CSVTTGRFYGYTF,TGCAGCGTTACGACAGGCCGGTTCTATGGCTACACCTTC
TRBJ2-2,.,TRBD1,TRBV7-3,CASSWDRQAGELFF,TGTGCCAGCAGCTGGGACAGGCAGGCCGGGGAGCTGTTTTTT
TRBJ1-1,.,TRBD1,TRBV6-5,CASSYHDRGLEAFF,TGTGCCAGCAGTTACCACGACAGGGGGCTCGAAGCTTTCTTT
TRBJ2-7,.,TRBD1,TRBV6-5,CASSYSRTGGTEQYF,TGTGCCAGCAGTTATTCCCGGACAGGGGGGACCGAGCAGTACTTC
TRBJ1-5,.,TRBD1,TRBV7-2,CASSLSGPGGGQPQHF,TGTGCCAGCAGCCTAAGTGGGCCAGGGGGAGGTCAGCCCCAGCATTTT
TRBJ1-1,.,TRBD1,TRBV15,CATSREGAFGTEAFF,TGTGCCACCAGCAGGGAGGGGGCTTTTGGCACTGAAGCTTTCTTT
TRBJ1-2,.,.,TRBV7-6,CASSLDISNYGYTF,TGTGCCAGCAGCTTAGATATATCTAACTATGGCTACACCTTC
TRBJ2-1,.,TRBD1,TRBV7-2,CASSPDRGFSYNEQFF,TGTGCCAGCAGCCCGGACAGGGGGTTTTCCTACAATGAGCAGTTCTTC
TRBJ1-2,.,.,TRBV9,CASSPRSGTNYGYTF,TGTGCCAGCAGCCCCAGAAGCGGGACTAACTATGGCTACACCTTC